Listed below are T cell receptor beta chains from one sample, sequenced in a study of T cell responses to AZD1222 COVID-19 vaccine. TCRdb's copy holds only in-frame clones and misses some; the assay was immunoSEQ multiplex PCR. Among about 130,000 clones listed, roughly 89% were seen once. The source was peripheral blood, collected 28 days after the second AZD1222 dose. These receptors were collected from an adult who received the AZD1222 COVID-19 vaccine. Both conserved end residues are trimmed from each CDR3.

j_call,v_call,cdr3_aa
TRBJ1-1,TRBV6-5,ASHRDPTRVITF
TRBJ1-2,TRBV4-1,ASSQEGTEAYGYT
TRBJ2-3,TRBV6-6,ASSPGRTSTDTQY
TRBJ2-1,TRBV18,ASSPTSGSFHNEQF
TRBJ2-1,TRBV12-3/TRBV12-4,ASTPGGVREQF
TRBJ1-5,TRBV15,ATSRVVLGANSNQPQH
TRBJ1-5,TRBV7-2,ASSHDKGPNQPQH
TRBJ1-4,TRBV27,ASSSRGGEKLF
TRBJ2-7,TRBV2,ASSEARGGTGEQY
TRBJ2-7,TRBV5-6,ASSLANPSYEQY
TRBJ2-3,TRBV4-3,ASRTSGTDTQY